This is a list of T cell receptor beta chains from one sample in a study of T cell changes during pregnancy in multiple sclerosis. The method was immunoSEQ multiplex PCR; TCRdb's version includes in-frame clones alone and lacks a portion of them. In the table there are about 44,000 clones, around 96% of which are singletons. The sequencing here drew on peripheral blood, taken in the second trimester of pregnancy. Source of these receptors: a female donor with multiple sclerosis, enrolled in a pregnancy study. The CDR3 runs from the conserved cysteine through the conserved F or W. D genes are given only for firm matches. Expanded clones are given a class, and other clones once, few, many or no size at all.

>-|-|TRBV14|TRBJ2-7
TGTGCCAGCAGCCAAGCGGGCAGGGTCTACGAGCAGTACTTC
CASSQAGRVYEQYF
>TRBD1|-|TRBV6-5|TRBJ1-1
TGTGCCAGCAGTCCTAGGGGGCGAAACACTGAAGCTTTCTTT
CASSPRGRNTEAFF
>-|-|TRBV4-1|TRBJ2-1
TGCGCCAGCAGCCAAGAGTTTAGGGGGGGTGAGCAGTTCTTC
CASSQEFRGGEQFF
>-|once|TRBV7-2|TRBJ1-4
TGTGCCAGCAGCTTAAGGGCGAGGGGGAATAATGAAAAACTGTTTTTT
CASSLRARGNNEKLFF
>TRBD2|-|TRBV9|TRBJ2-7
TGTGCCAGCAGCGTAGGCGGGAGCTCCTACGAGCAGTACTTC
CASSVGGSSYEQYF
>TRBD1|-|TRBV2|TRBJ2-2
TGTGCCAGCAGTACGACAGGGTGGACCGGGGAGCTGTTTTTT
CASSTTGWTGELFF
>-|-|TRBV7-2|TRBJ1-1
TGTGCCAGCAGCCGGGAAGGGAAGACTGAAGCTTTCTTT
CASSREGKTEAFF
>TRBD1|-|TRBV6-4|TRBJ2-1
TGTGCCAGCAGTGACTCGGTGGGGGACAGGGTCTACAATGAGCAGTTCTTC
CASSDSVGDRVYNEQFF
>TRBD2|-|TRBV9|TRBJ2-3
TGTGCCAGCAGCGTAGAGAGCGGGGGGGGAACAGATACGCAGTATTTT
CASSVESGGGTDTQYF
>TRBD1|-|TRBV7-9|TRBJ1-1
TGTGCCAGCAGCTTAGTGGGGACAGGGGGCAGTGAAGCTTTCTTT
CASSLVGTGGSEAFF
>-|-|TRBV6-6|TRBJ2-7
TGTGCCAGCAGAGGGGGGGTGGGAGCGGGAACCTACGAGCAGTACTTC
CASRGGVGAGTYEQYF
>TRBD2|-|TRBV9|TRBJ2-3
TGTGCCAGCAGCGGGCGGGGGGATACGCAGTATTTT
CASSGRGDTQYF
>TRBD2|-|TRBV11-1|TRBJ2-3
TGTGCCAGCAGCCTGTTCGGGGGGGCTGAATTTGAAGGCACAGATACGCAGTATTTT
CASSLFGGAEFEGTDTQYF
>-|once|TRBV4-2|TRBJ1-2
TGTGCCAGCAGCCAAGGAGACAGGACCTATGGCTACACCTTC
CASSQGDRTYGYTF